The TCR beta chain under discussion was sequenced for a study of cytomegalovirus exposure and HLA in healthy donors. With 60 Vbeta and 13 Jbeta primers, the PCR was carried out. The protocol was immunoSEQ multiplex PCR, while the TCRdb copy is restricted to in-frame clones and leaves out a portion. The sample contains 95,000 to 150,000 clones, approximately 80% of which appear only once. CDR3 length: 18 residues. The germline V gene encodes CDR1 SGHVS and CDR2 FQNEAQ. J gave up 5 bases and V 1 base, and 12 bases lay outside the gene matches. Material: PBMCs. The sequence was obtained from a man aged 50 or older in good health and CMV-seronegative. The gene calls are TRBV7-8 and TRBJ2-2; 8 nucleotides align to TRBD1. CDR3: CASSLGRQGAAFTGELFF. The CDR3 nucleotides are TGTGCCAGCAGCTTAGGGCGGCAGGGGGCGGCTTTTACCGGGGAGCTGTTTTTT.